Detailed here is one T cell receptor beta chain. This entry is derived from a study of CD8+CD57+ T cells in acquired aplastic anemia. At the level of the study: The sorted CD4+ and CD8+ cells yielded an average approximately 3 ug of DNA.

There are 13 residues in the CDR3. The germline V gene has CDR1 LNHDA and CDR2 SQIVND (reference sequence). V lost 7 bases, J lost 6 bases, and 8 bases stayed unmatched. Profiling of TCR beta VDJ combinations and CDR3 sequences used genomic DNA as template. TCRdb analysed the reads with MiXCR anew, one entry per CDR3 protein. The sample has 150,000 to 200,000 distinct CDR3 sequences; 64% are singletons. The receptor was derived from a human donor with severe aplastic anemia or a healthy control (not recorded which). Sequenced sample: sorted CD4+, CD8+, or CD8+CD57+ T cells (not recorded which) from PBMCs. V and J are TRBV19 and TRBJ1-2; 7 nucleotides line up with TRBD1. The CDR3 coding sequence is TGTGCCAGTATCCAGTCCGGGACAGATGGCTACACCTTC. Protein sequence: CASIQSGTDGYTF.